This paragraph covers one T cell receptor beta chain sequence. Its antigen is as yet unknown. The data were taken from a study of human T cells and chemical hapten exposure. The overall study: Patients had diphenylcyclopropenone applied to the scalp weekly throughout the roughly 24-week study. Findings and limits, study-wide: The study found that PT1 expanded TCR counts correlated positively with patch test score.

Indicated time point: patch test 2, 6 weeks after DPC sensitization. The treatment: therapeutic diphenylcyclopropenone sensitization with weekly scalp DPC. Blood collection took place prior to placing each patch test. CDR3 length: 14 residues. V shed 3 bases and J 6 bases; nucleotides not matched to a gene: 4. TCRdb reanalysed the RACE reads using MiXCR and keeps one entry per CDR3 protein. The sample consists of hundreds of thousands of distinct CDR3 sequences, just under 6.5% of them appearing once. This rearrangement joins TRBV12-3 or TRBV12-4 to TRBJ2-2; 7 bases fit TRBD2. This TCR was recovered from a woman under 30 with alopecia areata. Some clones in this sample may be carry-over from other donors' samples. Material: whole blood, obtained in connection with sensitization to the hapten diphenylcyclopropenone (DPC). The CDR3 loop is CASSLRGSPGELFF. Written as DNA, the CDR3 is TGTGCCAGCAGTTTGCGGGGGTCTCCCGGGGAGCTGTTTTTT.